This T cell receptor (beta chain) was captured in a study of human T cells and chemical hapten exposure. The study, taken as a whole, reports: No shift was seen in TCRs above 1 in 1000 frequency with DPC sensitization.

The CDR3 contains 15 residues. Trimming took 3 bases from V and 2 from J; bases not matched to a gene: 6. Germline V gives CDR1 DFQATT, CDR2 SNEGSKA (reference sequence). Unique molecular identifiers were attached to individual cDNA molecules within the library. One entry per CDR3 protein, called by TCRdb with MiXCR from the reads. The repertoire holds 95,000 to 150,000 distinct CDR3 sequences, with approximately 9% as singletons. It was unfractionated whole blood from which total RNA was extracted. This clonotype was counted a few times. No antigen is known for it. The sample taken for sequencing was whole blood. The receptor was derived from a human donor in good health. Some clones in this sample may be carry-over from other donors' samples. The chain uses TRBV20-1 and TRBJ2-1; 8 positions match TRBD2. CDR3 nucleotide sequence: TGCAGTGCTAGTGGTGGACTAGCAGCCTACAATGAGCAGTTCTTC. Amino acid sequence: CSASGGLAAYNEQFF.